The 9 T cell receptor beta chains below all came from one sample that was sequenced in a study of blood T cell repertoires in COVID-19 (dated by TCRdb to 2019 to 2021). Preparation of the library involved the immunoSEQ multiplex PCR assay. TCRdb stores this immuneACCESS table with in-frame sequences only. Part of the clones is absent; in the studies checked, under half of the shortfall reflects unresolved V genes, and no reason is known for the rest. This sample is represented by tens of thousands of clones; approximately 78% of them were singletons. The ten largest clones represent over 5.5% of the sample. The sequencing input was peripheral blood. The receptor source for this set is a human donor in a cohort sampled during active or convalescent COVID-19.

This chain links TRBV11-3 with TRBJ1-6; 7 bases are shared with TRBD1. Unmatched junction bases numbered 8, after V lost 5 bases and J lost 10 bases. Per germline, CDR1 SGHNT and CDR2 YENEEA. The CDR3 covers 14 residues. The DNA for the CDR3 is TGTGCCAGCAGCCTGGGACAGCAAACCTCACCCCTCCACTTT. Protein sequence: CASSLGQQTSPLHF.

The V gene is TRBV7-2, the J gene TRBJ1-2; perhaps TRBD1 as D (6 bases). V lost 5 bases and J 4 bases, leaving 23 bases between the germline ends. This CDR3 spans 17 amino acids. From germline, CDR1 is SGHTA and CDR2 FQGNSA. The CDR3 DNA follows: TGTGCCAGCAGCCCACTCAATACTCCGACAGGATCCTATGGCTACACCTTC. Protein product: CASSPLNTPTGSYGYTF. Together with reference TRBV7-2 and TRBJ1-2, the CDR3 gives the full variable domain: GAGVSQSPSNKVTEKGKDVELRCDPISGHTALYWYRQSLGQGLEFLIYFQGNSAPDKSGLPSDRFSAERTGGSVSTLTIQRTQQEDSAVYLCASSPLNTPTGSYGYTFGSGTRLTVV.

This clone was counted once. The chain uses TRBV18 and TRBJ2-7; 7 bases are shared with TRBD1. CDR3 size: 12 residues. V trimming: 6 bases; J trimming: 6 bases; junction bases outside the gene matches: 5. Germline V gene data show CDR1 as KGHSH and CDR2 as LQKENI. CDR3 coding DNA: TGTGCCAGCTCTTGGGACAGAGGCGAGCAGTACTTC. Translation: CASSWDRGEQYF.

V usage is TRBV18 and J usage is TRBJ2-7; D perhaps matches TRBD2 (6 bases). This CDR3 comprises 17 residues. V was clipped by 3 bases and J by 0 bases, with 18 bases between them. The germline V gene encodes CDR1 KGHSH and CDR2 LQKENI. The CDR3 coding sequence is TGTGCCAGCTCACCCCGGGTTGGAGGGGACCTCTCCTACGAGCAGTACTTC. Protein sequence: CASSPRVGGDLSYEQYF.

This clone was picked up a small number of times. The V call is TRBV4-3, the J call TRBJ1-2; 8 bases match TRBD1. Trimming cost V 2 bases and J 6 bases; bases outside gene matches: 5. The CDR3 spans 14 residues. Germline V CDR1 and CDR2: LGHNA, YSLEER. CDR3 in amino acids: CASSQITGGDGYTF. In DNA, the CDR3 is TGCGCCAGCAGCCAAATTACAGGGGGGGATGGCTACACCTTC.

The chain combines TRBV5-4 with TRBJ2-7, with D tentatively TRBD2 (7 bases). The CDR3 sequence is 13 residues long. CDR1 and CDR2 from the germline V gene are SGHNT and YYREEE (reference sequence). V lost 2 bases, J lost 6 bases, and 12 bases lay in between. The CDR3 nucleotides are TGTGCCAGCAGCTTTGGTAGGGGGGGCGAGCAGTACTTC. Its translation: CASSFGRGGEQYF. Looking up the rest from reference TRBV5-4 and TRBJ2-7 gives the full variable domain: ETGVTQSPTHLIKTRGQQVTLRCSSQSGHNTVSWYQQALGQGPQFIFQYYREEENGRGNFPPRFSGLQFPNYSSELNVNALELDDSALYLCASSFGRGGEQYFGPGTRLTVT.

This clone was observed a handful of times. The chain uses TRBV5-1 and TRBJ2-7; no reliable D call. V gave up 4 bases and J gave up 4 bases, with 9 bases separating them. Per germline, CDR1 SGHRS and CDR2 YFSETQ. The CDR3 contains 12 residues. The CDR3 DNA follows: TGCGCCAGCAGCCAGACACTGTACGAGCAGTACTTC. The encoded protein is CASSQTLYEQYF.

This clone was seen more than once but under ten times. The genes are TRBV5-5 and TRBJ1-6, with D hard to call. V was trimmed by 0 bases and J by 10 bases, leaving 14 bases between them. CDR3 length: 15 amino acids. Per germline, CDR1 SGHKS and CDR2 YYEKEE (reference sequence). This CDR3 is CASSLGLTELSPLHF. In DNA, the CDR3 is TGTGCCAGCAGCTTGGGCTTAACTGAACTCTCACCCCTCCACTTT.

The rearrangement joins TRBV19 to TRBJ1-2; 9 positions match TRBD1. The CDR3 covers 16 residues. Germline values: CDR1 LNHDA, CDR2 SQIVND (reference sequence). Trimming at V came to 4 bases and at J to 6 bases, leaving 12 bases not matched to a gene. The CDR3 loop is CASSTNRDRERNGYTF. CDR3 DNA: TGTGCCAGTAGTACTAACCGGGACAGGGAGAGGAATGGCTACACCTTC.